This T cell receptor (beta chain) comes out of a study of Tregs in tolerant kidney transplant recipients. The V end was cut by 0 bases, the J end by 7 bases, with 8 bases between. The CDR3 sequence is 14 residues long. CDR1 and CDR2 from the germline V gene are SGDLS and YYNGEE. This clone was found once. Its specificity is unknown. Clones were read by immunoSEQ multiplex PCR, and TCRdb kept only the in-frame ones, dropping some. The sample has about 64,000 clones, about 90% seen once; the top ten hold 3.5% to 4%. Related graft donors supplied nonmyeloablative bone marrow transplants, and mixed chimerism was transient. Unstimulated Tregs (CD4+CD25+CD127-) and CD4+CD25- non-Tregs were sorted from PBMCs. Study results and caveats: Expanding Tregs on activated donor B cells appeared to best identify donor-specific TCRbeta clones. Findings come from small patient numbers and require larger validation. For some patients, primers changed over time, blocking nucleotide-level comparison.

The source is a human patient who received a combined kidney and bone marrow transplant. Some T cells may originate from the graft donor. Sequences were derived from CD4+ T cells from blood (PBMCs), sampled 6 months after the transplant. V and J are TRBV9 and TRBJ1-6, with D maybe TRBD1 (5 bases). In DNA, the CDR3 is TGTGCCAGCAGCGTAGGGGGCTGGAATTCACCCCTCCACTTT. It translates to CASSVGGWNSPLHF. The full variable domain, with the rest looked up from reference TRBV9 and TRBJ1-6, is DSGVTQTPKHLITATGQRVTLRCSPRSGDLSVYWYQQSLDQGLQFLIQYYNGEERAKGNILERFSAQQFPDLHSELNLSSLELGDSALYFCASSVGGWNSPLHFGNGTRLTVT.